This passage covers 29 T cell receptor beta chains from one sample sequenced in a study of blood T cells in healthy people across ages. For the second PCR, which ran for about 7 to 11 cycles, a sample-barcoded 5' primer and a J-beta primer mix were used. TCRdb itself ran the 5' RACE reads through MiXCR, one entry per CDR3 protein. The data show about 1.8 million distinct CDR3 sequences, with around 50% seen just once and less than 2.5% held by the top ten. The sample taken for sequencing was blood. These TCRs come from a woman in her thirties or forties in good health.

This chain joins TRBV18 and TRBJ2-3; D is unclear. The CDR3 runs 13 residues. Germline V gene lookup returns CDR1 KGHSH and CDR2 LQKENI. Trimming stripped 2 bases from V and 8 bases from J, with 11 bases between. In DNA form, the CDR3 reads TGTGCCAGCTCACCAACTGGGCTAGGTACGCAGTATTTT. Encoded protein: CASSPTGLGTQYF.

In this sample, this clonotype turned up once. This chain uses TRBV13 with TRBJ2-1; the D gene is possibly TRBD2 (7 bases). The CDR3 has 15 amino acids. CDR1 and CDR2 (germline): PRHDT, FYEKMQ (reference sequence). V lost 0 bases, J lost 9 bases, and 15 bases lay in between. CDR3 in DNA: TGTGCCAGCAGCTTAGGCCGGGCGGGGGCCCCTGAGCAGTTCTTC. Amino acid sequence: CASSLGRAGAPEQFF.

V is TRBV28 and J is TRBJ2-3; no clear D gene. Trimming left V 2 bases short and J 7 bases short, with 7 bases between. The CDR3 covers 12 residues. Germline V lookup: CDR1 MDHEN, CDR2 SYDVKM. The CDR3 reads CASSLSDHTQYF. The CDR3 DNA reads TGTGCCAGCAGTTTAAGCGACCATACGCAGTATTTT.

The V and J genes are TRBV12-3 or TRBV12-4 and TRBJ2-7; maybe TRBD1 (6 bases). The CDR3 totals 13 residues. Deletions cut 5 bases from V and 6 bases from J, with 14 bases between. CDR3: CASSKRTALEQYF. CDR3 bases: TGTGCCAGCAGTAAGAGGACAGCCCTCGAGCAGTACTTC.

The chain uses TRBV9 and TRBJ1-1; TRBD1 matches at 8 bases. Trimming cost V 0 bases and J 4 bases; bases outside gene matches: 2. CDR1 is SGDLS, CDR2 YYNGEE, per germline. CDR3 length: 14 amino acids. CDR3 residues: CASSVDTGGTEAFF. In DNA form, the CDR3 reads TGTGCCAGCAGCGTAGACACAGGGGGCACTGAAGCTTTCTTT.

This chain uses TRBV28 with TRBJ2-7; D may be TRBD1 (6 bases). The V gene lost 3 bases and the J gene lost 5 bases, with 14 bases spanning the gap. The CDR3 is 14 amino acids. CDR1 is MDHEN, CDR2 SYDVKM, per germline. This CDR3 reads CASSFDTGTDEQYF. The CDR3 nucleotides read TGTGCCAGCAGTTTCGATACAGGGACGGACGAGCAGTACTTC.

This clonotype has at least ten counts. The V and J genes are TRBV10-3 and TRBJ2-5, with D possibly being TRBD2 (5 bases). This CDR3 contains 13 residues. The V gene's germline CDR1 is ENHRY and CDR2 SYGVKD. Trimming stripped 7 bases from V and 5 bases from J, with 14 bases between. In DNA form, the CDR3 reads TGTGCCATCATGGCTAGCAGCATGGAGACCCAGTACTTC. Translated: CAIMASSMETQYF.

This clonotype was found a few times. This chain connects TRBV15 to TRBJ1-5; D ambiguous. Germline loops: CDR1 LNHNV, CDR2 YYDKDF (reference sequence). There are 15 residues in the CDR3. V was trimmed by 0 bases and J by 9 bases, leaving 15 bases between them. CDR3: CATSRELLSGLPQHF. The CDR3 region has the DNA TGTGCCACCAGCAGAGAACTCCTTTCGGGCCTGCCCCAGCATTTT.

V and J are TRBV29-1 and TRBJ1-1; possibly TRBD1 for D (5 bases). V was clipped by 8 bases and J by 6 bases, with 13 bases between them. Germline V CDR1 and CDR2: SQVTM, ANQGSEA. The CDR3 loop spans 11 amino acids. CDR3 in DNA: TGCAGCACCGAGCGGGGCGCTGAAGCTTTCTTT. Its protein product is CSTERGAEAFF.

V is TRBV2 and J is TRBJ2-4, with D tentatively TRBD2 (5 bases). Near its end, the DNA agrees better with TRBJ2-5, so the J call may be wrong. The CDR3 sequence is 13 residues long. CDR1 SNHLY and CDR2 FYNNEI come from the germline V gene. The CDR3 nucleotides read TGTGCCAGCATGGACGGGGAGATTGAGACCCAGTACTTC. The encoded protein is CASMDGEIETQYF.

The V gene is TRBV15, the J gene TRBJ2-5, with TRBD1 matching over 7 bases. With 4 bases clipped from V and 1 base from J, the junction kept 6 bases outside the gene matches. Per germline, CDR1 LNHNV and CDR2 YYDKDF (reference sequence). The CDR3 has 15 amino acids. CDR3 sequence reads: CATSKAQGTQETQYF. The DNA for the CDR3 is TGTGCCACCAGCAAGGCACAGGGGACCCAAGAGACCCAGTACTTC.

To note about this clonotype: Relative to the germline gene, one junction end is altered; a read error may explain this. The chain carries TRBV7-2 and TRBJ2-6; D remains ambiguous. The CDR3 is made up of 15 amino acids. CDR1 and CDR2 (germline): SGHTA, FQGNSA. As DNA, the CDR3 is TGTGCCAGCAGCCCTAGAGGCTCTGGGACCAACGTCCTGACTTTC. It translates to CASSPRGSGTNVLTF. Variable domain in full (rest from reference TRBV7-2 and TRBJ2-6): GAGVSQSPSNKVTEKGKDVELRCDPISGHTALYWYRQSLGQGLEFLIYFQGNSAPDKSGLPSDRFSAERTGGSVSTLTIQRTQQEDSAVYLCASSPRGSGTNVLTFGAGSRLTVL.

The chain carries TRBV4-3 and TRBJ2-1; TRBD1 matches 7 bases. Looked up from germline, CDR1 is LGHNA and CDR2 is YSLEER. The CDR3 spans 13 residues. Germline trimming cut 1 base from V and 8 bases from J; bases unmatched to any gene: 2. CDR3 nucleotides: TGCGCCAGCAGCCAAGCACAGGGGCATGAGCAGTTCTTC. Translating it yields CASSQAQGHEQFF.

This clonotype was detected only a few times. This rearrangement joins TRBV7-8 to TRBJ2-6; 8 positions agree with TRBD1. The CDR3 spans 18 residues. The V segment lost 3 bases and the J segment 0 bases; nucleotides outside the gene matches: 7. Germline V gives CDR1 SGHVS, CDR2 FQNEAQ. The CDR3 DNA follows: TGTGCCAGCAGCTTCCGGGACAGGTGGTTCTCTGGGGCCAACGTCCTGACTTTC. Its translation is CASSFRDRWFSGANVLTF.

To note about this clonotype: The junction differs from germline at one of its ends, possibly a read error. V gene TRBV4-3 combines with J gene TRBJ2-5; D possibly corresponds to TRBD2 (5 bases). CDR3 size: 16 residues. Germline CDR1 LGHNA, CDR2 YSLEER. CDR3 sequence reads: CDSSPKGEGFGNEQYF. In DNA, the CDR3 is TGCGACAGCAGCCCTAAAGGAGAGGGTTTTGGTAATGAGCAGTACTTC.

This clonotype was seen only a few times. The chain links TRBV6-2 or TRBV6-3 to TRBJ2-7, with a weak D call TRBD1 (6 bases). Germline V gene sequence: CDR1 MNHEY, CDR2 SVGEGT. The CDR3 is made up of 13 amino acids. The germline V and J ends were trimmed by 6 bases and 3 bases, with 12 bases remaining between them. The CDR3 nucleotides read TGTGCCAGCAGGGAGACGGGACACTACGAGCAGTACTTC. This sequence encodes CASRETGHYEQYF.

The rearrangement links TRBV4-1 to TRBJ2-1; 11 nucleotides agree with TRBD2. With V trimmed by 3 bases and J by 8 bases, 3 bases remained unmatched. Germline V gene data show CDR1 as MGHRA and CDR2 as YSYEKL. The CDR3 runs to 14 residues. CDR3 nucleotide sequence: TGCGCCAGCAGCCAGGGACTAGCGGTATATGAGCAGTTCTTC. Translating gives CASSQGLAVYEQFF.

This clonotype was recorded a few times. The chain is built from TRBV24-1 and TRBJ2-1; the match to TRBD2 covers 8 bases. The length of the CDR3 is 15 residues. V trimming: 4 bases; J trimming: 7 bases; junction bases outside the gene matches: 8. Germline V lookup: CDR1 KGHDR, CDR2 SFDVKD. The CDR3 DNA sequence: TGTGCCACCAGTGACCCACGTTCGGGGGGGAATGAGCAGTTCTTC. Translated: CATSDPRSGGNEQFF.

The V and J genes are TRBV7-2 and TRBJ2-1, with D possibly being TRBD2 (6 bases). Germline CDR1 and CDR2: SGHTA and FQGNSA. V was clipped by 2 bases and J by 2 bases, with 10 bases between them. The CDR3 loop spans 15 amino acids. The CDR3 coding sequence is TGTGCCAGCAGCTTAAGGTGGGGGGCCTACAATGAGCAGTTCTTC. Translation gives CASSLRWGAYNEQFF.

In this sample, this clonotype turned up a few times. The V call is TRBV27, the J call TRBJ1-2, with D perhaps TRBD1 (6 bases). The CDR3 loop spans 15 amino acids. Looked up from germline, CDR1 is MNHEY and CDR2 is SMNVEV (reference sequence). V was trimmed by 2 bases and J by 3 bases, leaving 13 bases between them. CDR3 bases: TGTGCCAGCAGTTTAACGGGGGGCCCCCACTATGGCTACACCTTC. Protein product: CASSLTGGPHYGYTF.

The chain has TRBV5-1 and TRBJ1-1; D is undetermined. V lost 0 bases, J lost 6 bases, and 12 bases lay in between. The germline gives CDR1 SGHRS, CDR2 YFSETQ. The CDR3 is 14 amino acids. This CDR3 is CASSLEGAAPEAFF. The DNA for the CDR3 is TGCGCCAGCAGCTTGGAGGGAGCCGCACCTGAAGCTTTCTTT.

The J gene is TRBJ2-5, the V gene TRBV3-1, with 15 bases lining up with TRBD2. With 7 bases clipped from V and 1 base from J, the junction kept 7 bases outside the gene matches. The germline CDR1 and CDR2 sequences are LGHDT and YNNKEL (reference sequence). CDR3 length: 17 amino acids. DNA for the CDR3: TGTGCCAGCAACGGACTAGCGGGGGGGGATGGCCAAGAGACCCAGTACTTC. It encodes CASNGLAGGDGQETQYF.

The J gene is TRBJ2-3, the V gene TRBV6-5; the D gene is possibly TRBD1 (5 bases). Germline CDR1 reads MNHEY; CDR2 reads SVGAGI. Trimming took 5 bases from V and 1 from J, leaving 10 bases between them. The CDR3 consists of 14 residues. CDR3 in DNA: TGTGCCAGCAGTAACAGGCCGGGCACAGATACGCAGTATTTT. Amino acid sequence: CASSNRPGTDTQYF.

This clonotype was recorded a few times. The chain uses TRBV27 and TRBJ2-7, with D maybe TRBD1 (6 bases). The CDR3 contains 17 residues. Per the germline V gene, CDR1 is MNHEY and CDR2 is SMNVEV (reference sequence). V shed 5 bases and J shed 4 bases, with 24 bases lying between them. CDR3 nucleotide sequence: TGTGCCAGCAGTACCTCCCTCCCGGGACACGACGTTTACGAGCAGTACTTC. Translation: CASSTSLPGHDVYEQYF.

The chain is built from TRBV7-2 and TRBJ1-5; D perhaps matches TRBD1 (5 bases). Trimming stripped 3 bases from V and 4 bases from J, with 10 bases between. Germline lookup yields CDR1 SGHTA and CDR2 FQGNSA. The CDR3 is made up of 14 amino acids. Here the CDR3 reads CASSFPGTNQPQHF. For the CDR3, the DNA is TGTGCCAGCAGCTTTCCGGGGACTAATCAGCCCCAGCATTTT.

This rearrangement joins TRBV15 to TRBJ1-2; 8 nucleotides align to TRBD1. J gave up 8 bases and V 1 base, and 6 bases lay outside the gene matches. Germline lookup yields CDR1 LNHNV and CDR2 YYDKDF (reference sequence). The CDR3 has 14 residues. The CDR3 DNA reads as TGTGCCACCAGCAGAGTTCGGGGACAGGAGGGCTACACCTTC. Amino acids: CATSRVRGQEGYTF.

In the case of this clonotype: This may be a read error, as it is one base from a much larger clone. V and J are TRBV5-1 and TRBJ2-3, with D uncertain. Germline V lookup: CDR1 SGHRS, CDR2 YFSETQ. The V end was cut by 0 bases, the J end by 4 bases, with 9 bases between. The CDR3 loop spans 14 amino acids. CDR3 amino acids: CASSLAGYADTQYF. The CDR3 coding sequence is TGCGCCAGCAGCTTGGCCGGGTACGCAGATACGCAGTATTTT.

This rearrangement joins TRBV7-2 to TRBJ2-1; D remains ambiguous. V dropped 1 base and J dropped 3 bases, with 4 bases sitting between them. Germline CDR1 reads SGHTA; CDR2 reads FQGNSA. CDR3 length equals 13 residues. The CDR3 DNA follows: TGTGCCAGCAGCTTAGTTATCTACAATGAGCAGTTCTTC. Translation gives CASSLVIYNEQFF.

V and J are TRBV7-9 and TRBJ2-3, with a weak D call TRBD1 (5 bases). The CDR3 extends over 15 amino acids. CDR1 is SEHNR and CDR2 is FQNEAQ in the germline V gene (reference sequence). Deletions cut 5 bases from V and 3 bases from J, with 15 bases between. The CDR3, as DNA: TGTGCCAGCAGCCAGGGTAGTAGCATGACAGATACGCAGTATTTT. It is translated as CASSQGSSMTDTQYF.